This TCR beta chain was recorded in a study of blood T cell repertoires in COVID-19. Study as a whole: Donors in the United States, Italy and Spain gave samples during acute or convalescent COVID-19.

Recovery among Cohort 3 donors was established by two negative PCRs, clearance, or symptom resolution. Study processing details: Scientists estimated how many nucleated cells there were by amplifying reference gene primers. TCRdb's copy holds only in-frame clones and misses some; the assay was immunoSEQ multiplex PCR. That table is the source of V, J and clone size, and D and trimming were worked out from the DNA. Among about 400,000 clones listed, about 88% were seen once. The sample consisted of PBMCs or T cells enriched from blood (not recorded which). This TCR was sampled from a woman aged 25 to 39 who had recovered from COVID-19.

CDR3 nucleotide sequence: TGTGCCAGCAGCCCCGGGACATACTATGGCTACACCTTC. This codes for CASSPGTYYGYTF. The chain employs TRBV6-5 and TRBJ1-2; TRBD1 might be the D (6 bases). V was trimmed by 6 bases and J by 3 bases, leaving 11 bases between them. Germline loops: CDR1 MNHEY, CDR2 SVGAGI. The length of the CDR3 is 13 residues.